A single sample gave rise to the 12 T cell receptor beta chains below, sequenced in a study of cytomegalovirus exposure and HLA in healthy donors. In the PCR, 60 Vbeta and 13 Jbeta primers were used. TCRdb keeps only in-frame clones here, not all; method: immunoSEQ multiplex PCR. The sample has fewer than 200,000 clones, about 78% seen once. The sequencing sample was made of PBMCs. The receptors here all came from a man aged 40-55 years in good health and CMV-seronegative.

This clone was counted a few times. The gene calls are TRBV27 and TRBJ1-6; D gene ambiguous. Trimming removed 3 bases at V and 6 bases at J, with 3 bases between. The CDR3 extends over 12 amino acids. Germline V gene sequence: CDR1 MNHEY, CDR2 SMNVEV (reference sequence). The CDR3 here is CASSFSNSPLHF. Written as DNA, the CDR3 is TGTGCCAGCAGTTTTAGTAATTCACCCCTCCACTTT.

The chain carries TRBV27 and TRBJ1-2; perhaps TRBD1 as D (5 bases). The CDR3 consists of 13 residues. V gave up 2 bases and J gave up 8 bases, with 12 bases separating them. The germline V gene has CDR1 MNHEY and CDR2 SMNVEV (reference sequence). CDR3 nucleotide sequence: TGTGCCAGCAGTTTACGCGGGGGAGTCGGCTACACCTTC. It is translated as CASSLRGGVGYTF.

The V and J genes are TRBV6-5 and TRBJ1-5, with a weak D call TRBD1 (6 bases). This CDR3 comprises 15 residues. Germline lookup yields CDR1 MNHEY and CDR2 SVGAGI. The V end lost 1 base, the J end lost 3 bases, and 10 bases lay between the germline ends. For the CDR3, the DNA is TGTGCCAGCAGTTACTTCCGACAGGCCAATCAGCCCCAGCATTTT. It encodes CASSYFRQANQPQHF.

Only one count was recorded for this clone. CDR3 residues: CASSPEQNTEAFF. CDR3 in DNA: TGTGCCAGCAGCCCCGAACAGAACACTGAAGCTTTCTTT. The V and J genes are TRBV9 and TRBJ1-1; no firm D call. CDR1 SGDLS and CDR2 YYNGEE come from the germline V gene. The CDR3 runs 13 residues. Trimming shortened V by 4 bases and J by 1 base, and 8 bases separated the two germline ends.

The chain recombines TRBV7-2 with TRBJ2-2; 8 nucleotides match TRBD1. The V segment lost 2 bases and the J segment 2 bases; nucleotides outside the gene matches: 4. The length of the CDR3 is 16 residues. Germline CDR1 reads SGHTA; CDR2 reads FQGNSA. CDR3 DNA sequence: TGTGCCAGCAGCTTACGGACAGGGAAAAACACCGGGGAGCTGTTTTTT. It specifies CASSLRTGKNTGELFF.

The chain uses TRBV7-9 and TRBJ2-7; TRBD1 matches 7 bases. The CDR3 length is 14 residues. Germline CDR1 and CDR2: SEHNR and FQNEAQ (reference sequence). V dropped 7 bases and J dropped 3; count of bases not matched to a gene: 9. CDR3 nucleotide sequence: TGTGCCAGCACCCAACCGGGACAGCACTACGAGCAGTACTTC. It is translated as CASTQPGQHYEQYF.

The V gene is TRBV15, the J gene TRBJ2-3, with 9 bases identical to TRBD1. Trimming removed 2 bases from V and 6 bases from J; junction bases left unmatched: 6. CDR1 and CDR2 from the germline V gene are LNHNV and YYDKDF (reference sequence). The CDR3 is made up of 15 amino acids. The CDR3 sequence: CATSRRTGVSDTQYF. In DNA form, the CDR3 reads TGTGCCACCAGCAGACGGACAGGGGTTTCGGATACGCAGTATTTT.

This clone was detected only a few times. The rearrangement uses TRBV29-1 and TRBJ2-1; TRBD2 aligns across 11 bases. J lost 6 bases, V lost 6 bases, and 10 bases had no gene match. Per germline, CDR1 SQVTM and CDR2 ANQGSEA. The CDR3 is made up of 15 amino acids. In nucleotides, the CDR3 is TGCAGCGTGAGTGGGCCTAGCGGGGGGACCAATGAGCAGTTCTTC. Residues: CSVSGPSGGTNEQFF.

The rearrangement uses TRBV6-6 and TRBJ2-1; TRBD2 matches at 10 bases. The CDR3 is made up of 15 amino acids. J gave up 4 bases and V 8 bases, and 8 bases lay outside the gene matches. Germline loops: CDR1 MNHNY, CDR2 SVGAGI (reference sequence). Written as DNA, the CDR3 is TGTGCCAGCGCCGACGGACTAGCGGTATACAATGAGCAGTTCTTC. It specifies CASADGLAVYNEQFF.

V usage is TRBV30 and J usage is TRBJ1-4, with TRBD1 identical over 7 bases. V shed 4 bases, J shed 7 bases, and the junction held 9 bases outside the gene matches. The CDR3 length is 14 residues. The germline V gene has CDR1 GTSNPN and CDR2 SVGIG (reference sequence). Here the CDR3 reads CAWTSGTVSEKLFF. CDR3 DNA sequence: TGTGCCTGGACTTCCGGGACAGTATCTGAAAAACTGTTTTTT. Filled out from reference TRBV30 and TRBJ1-4, the complete variable domain reads SQTIHQWPATLVQPVGSPLSLECTVEGTSNPNLYWYRQAAGRGLQLLFYSVGIGQISSEVPQNLSASRPQDRQFILSSKKLLLSDSGFYLCAWTSGTVSEKLFFGSGTQLSVL.

V usage is TRBV5-1 and J usage is TRBJ2-5; the match to TRBD2 covers 14 bases. The CDR3 covers 18 residues. The J segment lost 2 bases and the V segment lost 4 bases, leaving 10 bases of the junction unmatched. Germline values: CDR1 SGHRS, CDR2 YFSETQ. The CDR3 DNA reads TGCGCCAGCAGCGCCGGGACTAGCGGGAGTACCGGACAAGAGACCCAGTACTTC. It is translated as CASSAGTSGSTGQETQYF.

The chain employs TRBV27 and TRBJ2-7; 8 positions match TRBD1. CDR1 and CDR2 from the germline V gene are MNHEY and SMNVEV (reference sequence). V lost 5 bases and J lost 2; bases outside the gene matches: 5. The CDR3 is 14 amino acids. CDR3 DNA: TGTGCCAGCAGTACCCGGACAGGGCCCTACGAGCAGTACTTC. Translating it yields CASSTRTGPYEQYF.